This entry lists 29 T cell receptor beta chains sequenced from one sample in a study of control samples from healthy donors and cancer patients. Sequencing used immunoSEQ multiplex PCR; TCRdb keeps in-frame clones, though not all of them. Of approximately 130,000 clones in the sample, about 83% are singletons; the top ten hold 9.5% to 13%. The sequencing sample was made of blood. The receptors originated from a man between 25 and 39 years old in good health.

The rearrangement uses TRBV6-5 and TRBJ2-3; maybe TRBD1 (6 bases). The CDR3 consists of 15 residues. Trimming took 2 bases from V and 1 from J, leaving 10 bases between them. Germline values: CDR1 MNHEY, CDR2 SVGAGI. This chain's CDR3 is CASSYRGRGTDTQYF. In DNA, the CDR3 is TGTGCCAGCAGTTACAGGGGGAGAGGCACAGATACGCAGTATTTT.

This sequence joins TRBV19 and TRBJ2-7, with a possible D match to TRBD2 (7 bases). Germline V gives CDR1 LNHDA, CDR2 SQIVND (reference sequence). The V end lost 3 bases, the J end lost 2 bases, and 14 bases lay between the germline ends. This CDR3 comprises 15 residues. The CDR3 spells CASSMRGGGPYEQYF. The DNA of the CDR3 is TGTGCCAGTAGTATGAGGGGAGGGGGACCCTACGAGCAGTACTTC.

This rearrangement joins TRBV24-1 to TRBJ2-5, with a possible D match to TRBD1 (5 bases). The CDR3 spans 13 residues. Looked up from germline, CDR1 is KGHDR and CDR2 is SFDVKD. Trimming stripped 3 bases from V and 1 base from J, with 5 bases between. As DNA, the CDR3 is TGTGCCACCAGTGATACAGGCCAAGAGACCCAGTACTTC. Its protein product is CATSDTGQETQYF.

This sequence joins TRBV30 and TRBJ2-3, with 9 bases fitting TRBD2. V shed 2 bases and J 3 bases; nucleotides not matched to a gene: 6. CDR3 length equals 15 residues. Germline V CDR1 and CDR2: GTSNPN, SVGIG (reference sequence). The CDR3 DNA follows: TGTGCCTGGAGTAACCTAGCGGGGCCTACAGATACGCAGTATTTT. It specifies CAWSNLAGPTDTQYF.

The chain is built from TRBV2 and TRBJ1-2; 9 positions match TRBD1. V lost 6 bases and J lost 8; bases outside the gene matches: 4. The CDR3 loop spans 12 amino acids. Germline V gene sequence: CDR1 SNHLY, CDR2 FYNNEI. The CDR3 DNA reads TGTGCCAGCAGAGAGGGACAGGGAGGCTACACCTTC. Protein: CASREGQGGYTF.

As concerns this clone: The identical CDR3 is also encoded by other nucleotide sequences in the sample. The V and J genes are TRBV5-1 and TRBJ1-4, with TRBD1 matching over 9 bases. With V trimmed by 0 bases and J by 5 bases, 2 bases remained unmatched. The CDR3 is 15 amino acids. Germline V lookup: CDR1 SGHRS, CDR2 YFSETQ. The CDR3 spells CASSLVGTGNEKLFF. The CDR3, as DNA: TGCGCCAGCAGCTTGGTTGGGACAGGGAATGAAAAACTGTTTTTT.

The chain carries TRBV7-3 and TRBJ2-1, with a possible D match to TRBD2 (6 bases). Trimming left V 5 bases short and J 1 base short, with 12 bases between. CDR3 length equals 15 residues. Germline V gives CDR1 SGHTA, CDR2 FQGTGA. This CDR3 reads CASSLQAGSYNEQFF. The DNA of the CDR3 is TGTGCCAGCAGCCTCCAGGCGGGGTCCTACAATGAGCAGTTCTTC.

The chain combines TRBV6-1 with TRBJ1-4; no reliable D call. Germline CDR1 and CDR2: MNHNS and SASEGT. CDR3 length equals 14 residues. With 2 bases removed from V and 0 bases from J, the gap between germline ends came to 4 bases. The CDR3 DNA follows: TGTGCCAGCAGTGAACTTGCAACTAATGAAAAACTGTTTTTT. This gives the protein CASSELATNEKLFF.

The chain has TRBV12-3 or TRBV12-4 and TRBJ1-2, with TRBD1 as a possible D gene (6 bases). This CDR3 contains 12 residues. Trimming shortened V by 3 bases and J by 5 bases, and 7 bases separated the two germline ends. The CDR3 nucleotides are TGTGCCAGCAGTTTTGGACAGTATGGCTACACCTTC. Protein: CASSFGQYGYTF.

The V call is TRBV19, the J call TRBJ2-1, with a possible D match to TRBD1 (5 bases). Germline lookup yields CDR1 LNHDA and CDR2 SQIVND (reference sequence). The V end was cut by 5 bases, the J end by 3 bases, with 8 bases between. The CDR3 has 13 amino acids. CDR3 amino acids: CASSRQSYNEQFF. DNA of the CDR3: TGTGCCAGTAGTCGACAGAGCTACAATGAGCAGTTCTTC.

The chain is built from TRBV11-3 and TRBJ2-7; D could derive from TRBD1 or TRBD2 (5 bases each). Trimming left V 5 bases short and J 3 bases short, with 14 bases between. Germline values: CDR1 SGHNT, CDR2 YENEEA. The CDR3 is 14 residues long. The CDR3 reads CASSPSGQNYEQYF. The CDR3 nucleotides read TGTGCCAGCAGCCCCTCGGGGCAGAACTACGAGCAGTACTTC.

The rearrangement joins TRBV29-1 to TRBJ2-1, with 7 bases matching TRBD2. CDR1 and CDR2 (germline): SQVTM, ANQGSEA. The CDR3 runs 13 residues. V lost 6 bases and J lost 2; bases outside the gene matches: 4. The CDR3 here is CSVEGRAYNEQFF. The CDR3 DNA sequence: TGCAGCGTCGAGGGGAGGGCCTACAATGAGCAGTTCTTC.

This rearrangement joins TRBV30 to TRBJ2-5; unclear D gene. There are 14 residues in the CDR3. Germline V CDR1 and CDR2: GTSNPN, SVGIG (reference sequence). V lost 2 bases to trimming and J lost 1 base, with 11 bases between them. The CDR3 sequence: CAWSIQSLQETQYF. CDR3 nucleotides: TGTGCCTGGAGTATACAGAGTCTCCAAGAGACCCAGTACTTC.

The V call is TRBV28, the J call TRBJ1-1; unclear D gene. Germline-derived CDR1 and CDR2 are MDHEN and SYDVKM. CDR3 size: 13 residues. V was shortened by 2 bases and J by 1 base, with 5 bases between the two germline ends. The CDR3 reads CASSLVTNTEAFF. The DNA for the CDR3 is TGTGCCAGCAGTTTAGTTACGAACACTGAAGCTTTCTTT.

The chain joins TRBV27 to TRBJ2-5; unclear D gene. The V and J ends lost 5 bases and 4 bases respectively, with 11 bases between them. Germline V gene sequence: CDR1 MNHEY, CDR2 SMNVEV (reference sequence). The CDR3 extends over 13 amino acids. The CDR3 region is CASSPLHRETQYF. The CDR3 bases are TGTGCCAGCAGTCCGCTACACAGAGAGACCCAGTACTTC.

The chain has TRBV29-1 and TRBJ2-1; 7 bases map to TRBD1. V dropped 6 bases and J dropped 5; count of bases not matched to a gene: 7. This CDR3 is 13 amino acids long. Germline lookup yields CDR1 SQVTM and CDR2 ANQGSEA. The CDR3 spells CSVATGINNEQFF. In DNA, the CDR3 is TGCAGCGTCGCGACAGGGATAAACAATGAGCAGTTCTTC.

The V and J genes are TRBV7-2 and TRBJ1-1; 10 bases line up with TRBD1. V was clipped by 4 bases and J by 11 bases; unmatched bases: 13. The CDR3 contains 15 residues. Germline V lookup: CDR1 SGHTA, CDR2 FQGNSA. The CDR3 here is CASSSNGQGDVGAFF. The CDR3, as DNA: TGTGCCAGCAGCTCCAACGGACAGGGGGACGTTGGGGCTTTCTTT.

The chain uses TRBV12-3 or TRBV12-4 and TRBJ1-1; D uncertain. The V end lost 6 bases, the J end lost 3 bases, and 11 bases lay between the germline ends. The CDR3 totals 13 residues. The CDR3 reads CASSKNEYTEAFF. The CDR3 nucleotides read TGTGCCAGCAGCAAAAACGAGTACACTGAAGCTTTCTTT.

This clone was found once. The rearrangement uses TRBV19 and TRBJ1-5; perhaps TRBD1 as D (5 bases). Trimming took off 5 bases at V and 7 bases at J, with 15 bases between the two ends. Germline CDR1 reads LNHDA; CDR2 reads SQIVND (reference sequence). The CDR3 contains 14 residues. CDR3 sequence reads: CASSGPGGGQPQHF. The CDR3 DNA follows: TGTGCCAGTAGTGGCCCCGGGGGGGGGCAGCCCCAGCATTTT.

The chain has TRBV7-9 and TRBJ2-5, with D perhaps assigned TRBD1 or TRBD2 (5 bases each). The CDR3 is made up of 14 amino acids. The V end was cut by 2 bases, the J end by 5 bases, with 12 bases between. Germline V gene sequence: CDR1 SEHNR, CDR2 FQNEAQ (reference sequence). CDR3 amino acids: CASSLNGAIETQYF. The CDR3 DNA reads as TGTGCCAGCAGCTTAAACGGGGCGATCGAGACCCAGTACTTC.

With regard to this clone: A junction end diverges from the germline sequence, so it may reflect a read error. J is TRBJ2-2 and V is TRBV18, with D hard to call. Germline CDR1 and CDR2: KGHSH and LQKENI. There are 15 residues in the CDR3. CDR3 sequence reads: CASPPRAPSTGELFF. The DNA of the CDR3 is TGTGCCAGCCCACCACGGGCCCCGAGCACCGGGGAGCTGTTTTTT.

This chain uses TRBV10-3 with TRBJ2-7; D is uncertain. V dropped 5 bases and J dropped 2 bases, with 7 bases sitting between them. Germline V gene lookup returns CDR1 ENHRY and CDR2 SYGVKD. The CDR3 has 12 residues. The CDR3 DNA reads TGTGCCATCAGTAGAAAAGCCTACGAGCAGTACTTC. It yields the protein CAISRKAYEQYF.

This clone was picked up one time. The chain joins TRBV2 to TRBJ1-1; D is undetermined. Germline-derived CDR1 and CDR2 are SNHLY and FYNNEI. The V end lost 7 bases, the J end lost 10 bases, and 7 bases lay between the germline ends. The CDR3 runs 9 residues. CDR3 protein: CASTPPAFF. CDR3 DNA: TGTGCCAGCACCCCTCCAGCTTTCTTT.

The CDR3 bases are TGCGCCAGCAGCTTGGAGGCAAGGGCAGGTAATTCACCCCTCCACTTT. It encodes CASSLEARAGNSPLHF. J is TRBJ1-6 and V is TRBV5-1; unclear D gene. From germline, CDR1 is SGHRS and CDR2 YFSETQ. The V and J ends lost 0 bases and 6 bases respectively, with 13 bases between them. The CDR3 has 16 amino acids.

The chain carries TRBV19 and TRBJ1-2; no firm D call. The germline gives CDR1 LNHDA, CDR2 SQIVND (reference sequence). CDR3 size: 11 residues. The V gene lost 8 bases and the J gene lost 2 bases, with 6 bases spanning the gap. This CDR3 reads CASGRNYGYTF. In nucleotides, the CDR3 is TGTGCCAGTGGACGGAACTATGGCTACACCTTC. Combining the CDR3 with reference TRBV19 and TRBJ1-2 gives the whole variable domain DGGITQSPKYLFRKEGQNVTLSCEQNLNHDAMYWYRQDPGQGLRLIYYSQIVNDFQKGDIAEGYSVSREKKESFPLTVTSAQKNPTAFYLCASGRNYGYTFGSGTRLTVV.

V gene TRBV5-1 combines with J gene TRBJ1-2, with a tentative D call TRBD1 (5 bases). The V end lost 0 bases, the J end lost 4 bases, and 7 bases lay between the germline ends. The CDR3 is 13 residues long. Germline V gene lookup returns CDR1 SGHRS and CDR2 YFSETQ. CDR3 DNA: TGCGCCAGCAGCTTGGATGGGACCTATGGCTACACCTTC. This codes for CASSLDGTYGYTF. Full variable domain (rest looked up from reference TRBV5-1 and TRBJ1-2): KAGVTQTPRYLIKTRGQQVTLSCSPISGHRSVSWYQQTPGQGLQFLFEYFSETQRNKGNFPGRFSGRQFSNSRSEMNVSTLELGDSALYLCASSLDGTYGYTFGSGTRLTVV.

The V call is TRBV10-1, the J call TRBJ2-7; D is ambiguous. Germline-derived CDR1 and CDR2 are WNHNN and SYGVQD (reference sequence). Trimming removed 4 bases at V and 1 base at J, with 5 bases between. The CDR3 extends over 12 amino acids. CDR3 DNA sequence: TGCGCCAGCAGTGCCTTTTCCTACGAGCAGTACTTC. It yields the protein CASSAFSYEQYF.

This clone has a single count. V gene TRBV27 combines with J gene TRBJ2-7; 11 positions match TRBD2. V dropped 6 bases and J dropped 2; count of bases not matched to a gene: 6. This CDR3 comprises 15 residues. Germline lookup yields CDR1 MNHEY and CDR2 SMNVEV (reference sequence). The CDR3 bases are TGTGCCAGCAGGCCTAGCGGGGGGCTCCCCTACGAGCAGTACTTC. It yields the protein CASRPSGGLPYEQYF.

The chain uses TRBV27 and TRBJ2-1; D is undetermined. CDR1 and CDR2 from the germline V gene are MNHEY and SMNVEV (reference sequence). The CDR3 is 13 residues long. Trimming took off 2 bases at V and 5 bases at J, with 7 bases between the two ends. The chain's CDR3 is CASSLRADNEQFF. The CDR3 DNA reads TGTGCCAGCAGTTTAAGGGCAGACAATGAGCAGTTCTTC.